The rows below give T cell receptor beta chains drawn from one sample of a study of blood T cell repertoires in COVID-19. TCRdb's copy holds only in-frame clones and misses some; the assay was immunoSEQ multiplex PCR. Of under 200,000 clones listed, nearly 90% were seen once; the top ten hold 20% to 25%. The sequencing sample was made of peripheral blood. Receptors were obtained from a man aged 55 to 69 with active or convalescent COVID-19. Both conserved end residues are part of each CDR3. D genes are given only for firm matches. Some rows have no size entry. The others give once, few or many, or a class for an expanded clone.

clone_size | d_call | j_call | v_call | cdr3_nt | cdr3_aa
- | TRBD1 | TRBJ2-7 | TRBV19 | TGTGCCAGTAGTACGACAGGGGGTGGCTACGAGCAGTACTTC | CASSTTGGGYEQYF
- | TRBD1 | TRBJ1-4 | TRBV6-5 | TGTGCCAGCAGCGACAGGGCTCGAGAAAAACTGTTTTTT | CASSDRAREKLFF
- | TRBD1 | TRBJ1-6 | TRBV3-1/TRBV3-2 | TGTGCCAGCAGCCAGGGACAGCGGAATTCACCCCTCCACTTT | CASSQGQRNSPLHF
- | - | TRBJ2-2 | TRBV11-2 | TGTGCCAGCACCCAGCTCTCGGGGGCCGGGGAGCTGTTTTTT | CASTQLSGAGELFF
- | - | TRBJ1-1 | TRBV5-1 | TGCGCCAGCAGCCTTACAGGGCCCACTGAAGCTTTCTTT | CASSLTGPTEAFF
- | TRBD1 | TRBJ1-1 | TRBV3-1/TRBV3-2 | TGTGCCAGCAGCCTTCAGGGGGGAAACACTGAAGCTTTCTTT | CASSLQGGNTEAFF
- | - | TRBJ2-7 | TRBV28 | TGTGCCAGCAGTTTATGGCGGGACTACGAGCAGTACTTC | CASSLWRDYEQYF
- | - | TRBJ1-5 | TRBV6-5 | TGTGCCAGCAGTCCACAGGGATATAGCAATCAGCCCCAGCATTTT | CASSPQGYSNQPQHF
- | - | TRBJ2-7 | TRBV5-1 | TGCGCCAGCAGCTCCCCGACTATCTACGAGCAGTACTTC | CASSSPTIYEQYF
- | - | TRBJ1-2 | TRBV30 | TGTGCCTGGACCGGGGGGACGGCCGCTCAGGACTATGGCTACACCTTC | CAWTGGTAAQDYGYTF
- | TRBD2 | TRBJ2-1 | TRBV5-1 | TGCGCCAGCAGCCCCTTAGCGGGTCTCTCCTACAATGAGCAGTTCTTC | CASSPLAGLSYNEQFF
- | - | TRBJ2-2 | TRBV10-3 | TGTGCCATCGGAGGGGGGGGCGTCGGGGAGCTGTTTTTT | CAIGGGGVGELFF
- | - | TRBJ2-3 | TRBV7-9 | TGTGCCAGCAGCTCGGCGAGGGCCCCAGATACGCAGTATTTT | CASSSARAPDTQYF
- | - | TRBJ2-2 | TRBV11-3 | TGTGCCAGCAGCTTCTTCACCGGGGAGCTGTTTTTT | CASSFFTGELFF
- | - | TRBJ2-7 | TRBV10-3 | TGTGCCATCAGTGACACTACCAACGAGCAGTACTTC | CAISDTTNEQYF
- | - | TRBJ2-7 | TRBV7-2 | TGTGCCAGCAGCTTAGGGGGAGCAGGGGGGCTCCGGGAGCAGTACTTC | CASSLGGAGGLREQYF
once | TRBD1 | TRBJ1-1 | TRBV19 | TGTGCCAGTAGGCCCGGACAGGGGAGGACTGAAGCTTTCTTT | CASRPGQGRTEAFF
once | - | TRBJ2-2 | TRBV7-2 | TGTGCCAGCAGCCCTCGACAGGTTGTAATAACCGGGGAGCTGTTTTTT | CASSPRQVVITGELFF
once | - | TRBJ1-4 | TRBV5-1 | TGCGCCAGCAGCTTGGAGCGGGCAAATGAAAAACTGTTTTTT | CASSLERANEKLFF
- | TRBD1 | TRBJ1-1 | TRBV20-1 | TGCAGTGCTCACAGGGGCACTGAAGCTTTCTTT | CSAHRGTEAFF
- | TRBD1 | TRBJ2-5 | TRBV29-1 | TGCAGCGTTGAAGACGGCGCAGCAGGGGGCCTCCAGTACTTC | CSVEDGAAGGLQYF
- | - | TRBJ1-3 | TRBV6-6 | TGTGCCAGCAGTCGCGGGGGTGGGTCTGGAAACACCATATATTTT | CASSRGGGSGNTIYF